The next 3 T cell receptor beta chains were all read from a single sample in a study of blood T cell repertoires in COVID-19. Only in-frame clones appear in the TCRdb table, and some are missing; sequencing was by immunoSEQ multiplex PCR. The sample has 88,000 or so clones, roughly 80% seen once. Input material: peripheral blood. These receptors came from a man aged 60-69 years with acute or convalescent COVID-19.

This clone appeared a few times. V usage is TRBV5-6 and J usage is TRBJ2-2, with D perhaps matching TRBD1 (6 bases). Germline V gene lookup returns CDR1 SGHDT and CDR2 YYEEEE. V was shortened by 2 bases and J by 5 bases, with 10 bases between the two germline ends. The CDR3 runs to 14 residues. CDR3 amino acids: CASSLQGGTGELFF. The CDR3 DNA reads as TGTGCCAGCAGCTTACAGGGTGGGACCGGGGAGCTGTTTTTT.

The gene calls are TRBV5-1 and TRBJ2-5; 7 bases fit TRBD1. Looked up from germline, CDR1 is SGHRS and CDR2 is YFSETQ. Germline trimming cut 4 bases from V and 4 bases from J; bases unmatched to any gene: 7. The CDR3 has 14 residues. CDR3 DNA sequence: TGCGCCAGCAGCCGTAGACAGGGTGGAGAGACCCAGTACTTC. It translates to CASSRRQGGETQYF.

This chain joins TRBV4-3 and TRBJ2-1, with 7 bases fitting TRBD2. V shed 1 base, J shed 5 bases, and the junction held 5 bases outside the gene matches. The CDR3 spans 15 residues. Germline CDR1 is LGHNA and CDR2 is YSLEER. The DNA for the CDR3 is TGCGCCAGCAGCCAAGTTAGACTAGCACACAATGAGCAGTTCTTC. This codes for CASSQVRLAHNEQFF.